The 17 T cell receptor beta chains in this list originate from one sample, sequenced in a study of cytomegalovirus exposure and HLA in healthy donors. The PCR ran on 60 Vbeta and 13 Jbeta primers. Measured with immunoSEQ multiplex PCR; TCRdb has only the in-frame clones, and not every one. The data show fewer than 200,000 clones, over 80% seen once. Material for sequencing was PBMCs. Receptor source: a woman between 50 and 59 years old in good health and CMV-seropositive.

The V gene is TRBV28, the J gene TRBJ2-5; 8 bases map to TRBD2. The junction had 2 bases not matched to a gene; V was cut back by 5 bases and J by 0 bases. The V gene's germline CDR1 is MDHEN and CDR2 SYDVKM. This CDR3 is built from 14 residues. In DNA form, the CDR3 reads TGTGCCAGCAGTCGCGGGGGGAACCAAGAGACCCAGTACTTC. It is translated as CASSRGGNQETQYF.

The CDR3 coding sequence is TGTGCCAGCAGACACACTAGCGGGAGCCGCAACGAGCAGTACTTC. Protein sequence: CASRHTSGSRNEQYF. The chain couples TRBV6-1 to TRBJ2-7, with 11 positions matching TRBD2. CDR1 and CDR2 (germline): MNHNS, SASEGT. This CDR3 is built from 15 residues. Trimming at V came to 6 bases and at J to 5 bases, leaving 9 bases not matched to a gene.

This chain uses TRBV6-5 with TRBJ2-5, with D tentatively TRBD1 (5 bases). This CDR3 has 16 residues. Looked up from germline, CDR1 is MNHEY and CDR2 is SVGAGI. The germline V and J ends were trimmed by 2 bases and 4 bases, with 17 bases remaining between them. DNA of the CDR3: TGTGCCAGCAGTTACAGACGGGTAGGGGTGTCAGAGACCCAGTACTTC. Its translation is CASSYRRVGVSETQYF.

This clone showed up just a few times. The chain couples TRBV6-6 to TRBJ2-1, with TRBD2 identical over 7 bases. V shed 5 bases, J shed 4 bases, and the junction held 11 bases outside the gene matches. This CDR3 spans 16 amino acids. Germline CDR1 reads MNHNY; CDR2 reads SVGAGI (reference sequence). The CDR3 sequence: CASSPPGGAAYNEQFF. The CDR3 DNA reads TGTGCCAGCAGTCCTCCGGGGGGAGCGGCTTACAATGAGCAGTTCTTC.

The J gene is TRBJ1-2, the V gene TRBV30, with no clear D. This CDR3 comprises 13 residues. Trimming shortened V by 1 base and J by 7 bases, and 13 bases separated the two germline ends. The V gene's germline CDR1 is GTSNPN and CDR2 SVGIG (reference sequence). The CDR3 region has the DNA TGTGCCTGGAGTGCCTCATCTATGAGTGGCTACACCTTC. It translates to CAWSASSMSGYTF. The variable domain in full, completed from reference TRBV30 and TRBJ1-2, reads SQTIHQWPATLVQPVGSPLSLECTVEGTSNPNLYWYRQAAGRGLQLLFYSVGIGQISSEVPQNLSASRPQDRQFILSSKKLLLSDSGFYLCAWSASSMSGYTFGSGTRLTVV.

The gene calls are TRBV21-1 and TRBJ1-5; no check of the table's D call, TRBD1, against the DNA was made. TRBV21-1 is classified as a pseudogene. CDR3 length: 15 residues. The CDR3 loop reads CASSKDRGFYQPQHF. CDR3 sequence (DNA): TGTGCCAGCAGCAAAGACAGGGGCTTTTATCAGCCCCAGCATTTT.

The count of this clone is one. The J gene is TRBJ2-1, the V gene TRBV5-4; a weak D match, TRBD1 (5 bases). The CDR3 contains 11 residues. CDR1 and CDR2 from the germline V gene are SGHNT and YYREEE (reference sequence). The V end was cut by 3 bases, the J end by 9 bases, with 7 bases between. CDR3 amino acids: CASSSQGEQFF. The CDR3 DNA sequence: TGTGCCAGCAGCTCCCAGGGTGAGCAGTTCTTC.

The chain couples TRBV2 to TRBJ2-1; 12 nucleotides align to TRBD2. V lost 4 bases to trimming and J lost 4 bases; unmatched junction nucleotides: 2. CDR3 size: 15 residues. CDR1 is SNHLY, CDR2 FYNNEI, per germline. The CDR3 sequence: CASSASGGVYNEQFF. DNA for the CDR3: TGTGCCAGCAGTGCTAGCGGGGGGGTTTACAATGAGCAGTTCTTC.

The chain joins TRBV30 to TRBJ1-3; no clear D gene. Trimming left V 0 bases short and J 4 bases short, with 13 bases between. Germline CDR1 and CDR2: GTSNPN and SVGIG (reference sequence). This CDR3 has 15 residues. Here the CDR3 reads CAWSVREGLGNTIYF. The CDR3 DNA reads TGTGCCTGGAGTGTACGGGAAGGTCTCGGAAACACCATATATTTT.

CDR3 bases: TGTGCCAGCTCACCAGGCACCCCGAGGGACATTCAGTACTTC. This sequence encodes CASSPGTPRDIQYF. The J gene is TRBJ2-4, the V gene TRBV18, with D perhaps TRBD2 (5 bases). Trimming left V 2 bases short and J 8 bases short, with 13 bases between. The germline V gene has CDR1 KGHSH and CDR2 LQKENI. This CDR3 region has 14 residues.

This rearrangement joins TRBV9 to TRBJ2-3; D unresolved. The CDR3 covers 12 residues. The V end was cut by 4 bases, the J end by 8 bases, with 11 bases between. The germline gives CDR1 SGDLS, CDR2 YYNGEE. The DNA for the CDR3 is TGTGCCAGCAGCCCCACCGCAGGTACGCAGTATTTT. Amino acids: CASSPTAGTQYF.

On this clone: The junction shows a germline mismatch at one end, possibly a read error. The gene calls are TRBV7-9 and TRBJ2-7, with 10 bases lining up with TRBD1. The germline V gene encodes CDR1 SEHNR and CDR2 FQNEAQ (reference sequence). This CDR3 has 17 amino acids. CDR3 nucleotides: TGTTCCAGCAGCTTGCGGAGATTCGGGGACAGGGGCCACGAGCAGTACTTC. Protein sequence: CSSSLRRFGDRGHEQYF.

The chain couples TRBV5-1 to TRBJ2-5; the match to TRBD2 covers 12 bases. CDR3 size: 17 residues. V dropped 0 bases and J dropped 5; count of bases not matched to a gene: 8. Germline CDR1 SGHRS, CDR2 YFSETQ. CDR3 sequence reads: CASSLGLAGVVGETQYF. CDR3 sequence (DNA): TGCGCCAGCAGCTTGGGACTAGCGGGGGTTGTGGGGGAGACCCAGTACTTC.

This clone was detected only once. The chain couples TRBV19 to TRBJ1-2, with 8 bases lining up with TRBD1. V shed 8 bases, J shed 0 bases, and the junction held 2 bases outside the gene matches. Germline V gene sequence: CDR1 LNHDA, CDR2 SQIVND (reference sequence). The CDR3 is 13 residues long. The CDR3 here is CASEDRANYGYTF. CDR3 DNA: TGTGCCAGTGAGGACAGGGCTAACTATGGCTACACCTTC.

The chain couples TRBV4-1 to TRBJ1-1; no reliable D call. The germline CDR1 and CDR2 sequences are MGHRA and YSYEKL. Trimming stripped 4 bases from V and 0 bases from J, with 12 bases between. This CDR3 is 15 amino acids long. In DNA, the CDR3 is TGCGCCAGCAGCCCGTCAAGACATTTGAACACTGAAGCTTTCTTT. Its protein product is CASSPSRHLNTEAFF.

The CDR3 sequence is CASSFETYGYTF. Here the CDR3 DNA reads TGTGCCAGCAGCTTCGAAACTTATGGCTACACCTTC. The rearrangement joins TRBV7-2 to TRBJ1-2; D gene ambiguous. The CDR3 runs to 12 residues. In germline, CDR1 is SGHTA, CDR2 FQGNSA. Trimming left V 3 bases short and J 5 bases short, with 7 bases between.

The chain recombines TRBV7-3 with TRBJ1-2; the D gene is possibly TRBD1 (6 bases). The CDR3 spans 14 residues. The V end was cut by 3 bases, the J end by 8 bases, with 16 bases between. Germline CDR1 and CDR2: SGHTA and FQGTGA. CDR3 sequence (DNA): TGTGCCAGCAGCTTCAACAGGGATTCGGGCGGCTACACCTTC. It yields the protein CASSFNRDSGGYTF.